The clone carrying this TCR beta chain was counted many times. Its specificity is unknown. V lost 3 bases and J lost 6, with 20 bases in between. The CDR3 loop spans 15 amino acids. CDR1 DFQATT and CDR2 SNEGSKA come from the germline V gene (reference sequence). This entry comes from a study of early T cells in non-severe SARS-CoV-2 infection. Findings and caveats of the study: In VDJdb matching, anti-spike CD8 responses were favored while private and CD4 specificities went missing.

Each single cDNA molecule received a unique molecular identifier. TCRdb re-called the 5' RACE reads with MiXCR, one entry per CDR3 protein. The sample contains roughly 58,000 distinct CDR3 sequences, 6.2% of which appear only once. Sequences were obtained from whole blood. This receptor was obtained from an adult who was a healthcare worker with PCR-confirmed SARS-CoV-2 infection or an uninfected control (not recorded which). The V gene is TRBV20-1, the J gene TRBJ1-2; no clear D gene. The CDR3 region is CSASSPRGLLHGYTF. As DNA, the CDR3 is TGCAGTGCTAGCTCCCCGAGAGGGTTGTTACATGGCTACACCTTC.